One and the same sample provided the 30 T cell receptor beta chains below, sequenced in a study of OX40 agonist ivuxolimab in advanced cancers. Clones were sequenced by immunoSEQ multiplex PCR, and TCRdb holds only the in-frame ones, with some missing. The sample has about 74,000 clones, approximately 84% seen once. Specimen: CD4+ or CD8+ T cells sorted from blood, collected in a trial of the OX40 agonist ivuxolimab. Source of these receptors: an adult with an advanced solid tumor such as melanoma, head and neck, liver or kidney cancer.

The CDR3 sequence is CASSLEPDSFNEQFF. In nucleotides, the CDR3 is TGTGCCAGCAGCTTAGAACCTGACAGCTTCAATGAGCAGTTCTTC. J is TRBJ2-1 and V is TRBV7-8; possible D gene TRBD1, 5 bases. The CDR3 totals 15 residues. Germline CDR1 reads SGHVS; CDR2 reads FQNEAQ. Trimming left V 1 base short and J 6 bases short, with 13 bases between.

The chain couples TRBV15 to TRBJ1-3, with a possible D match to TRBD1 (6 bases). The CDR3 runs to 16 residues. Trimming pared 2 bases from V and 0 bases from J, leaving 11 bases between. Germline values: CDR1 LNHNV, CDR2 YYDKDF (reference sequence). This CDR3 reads CATSRYRESSGNTIYF. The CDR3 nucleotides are TGTGCCACCAGCAGATACAGGGAAAGCTCTGGAAACACCATATATTTT. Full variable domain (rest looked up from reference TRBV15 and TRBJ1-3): DAMVIQNPRYQVTQFGKPVTLSCSQTLNHNVMYWYQQKSSQAPKLLFHYYDKDFNNEADTPDNFQSRRPNTSFCFLDIRSPGLGDTAMYLCATSRYRESSGNTIYFGEGSWLTVV.

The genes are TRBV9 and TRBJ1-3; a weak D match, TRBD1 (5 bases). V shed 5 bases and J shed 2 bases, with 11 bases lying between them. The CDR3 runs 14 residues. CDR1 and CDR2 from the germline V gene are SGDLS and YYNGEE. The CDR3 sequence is CASSGTVTGNTIYF. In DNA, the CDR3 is TGTGCCAGCAGTGGGACGGTTACTGGAAACACCATATATTTT.

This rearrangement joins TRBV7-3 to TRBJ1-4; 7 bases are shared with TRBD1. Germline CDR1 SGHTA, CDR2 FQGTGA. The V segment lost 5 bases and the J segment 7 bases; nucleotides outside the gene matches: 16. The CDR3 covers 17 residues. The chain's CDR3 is CASSPLKTGWLGEKLFF. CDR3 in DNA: TGTGCCAGCAGCCCCCTCAAGACAGGGTGGTTGGGTGAAAAACTGTTTTTT.

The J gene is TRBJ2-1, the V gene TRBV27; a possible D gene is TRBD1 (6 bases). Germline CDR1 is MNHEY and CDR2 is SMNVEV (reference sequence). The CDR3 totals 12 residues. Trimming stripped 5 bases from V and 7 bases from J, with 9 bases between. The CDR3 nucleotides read TGTGCCAGCAGTGAGGACAGTAATGAGCAGTTCTTC. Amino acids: CASSEDSNEQFF.

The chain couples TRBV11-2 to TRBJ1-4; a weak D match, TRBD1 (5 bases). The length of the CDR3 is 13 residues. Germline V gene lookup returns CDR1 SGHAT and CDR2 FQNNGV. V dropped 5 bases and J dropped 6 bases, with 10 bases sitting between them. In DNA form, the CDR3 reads TGTGCCAGCAGCCCCGGGGGGGATGAAAAACTGTTTTTT. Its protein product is CASSPGGDEKLFF.

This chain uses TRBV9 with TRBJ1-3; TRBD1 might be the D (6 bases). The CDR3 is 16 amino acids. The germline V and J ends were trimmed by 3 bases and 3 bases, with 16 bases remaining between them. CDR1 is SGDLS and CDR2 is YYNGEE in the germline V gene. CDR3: CASSGSMGAIGNTIYF. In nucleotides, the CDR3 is TGTGCCAGCAGCGGATCTATGGGGGCAATTGGAAACACCATATATTTT. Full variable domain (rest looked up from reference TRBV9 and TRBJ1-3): DSGVTQTPKHLITATGQRVTLRCSPRSGDLSVYWYQQSLDQGLQFLIQYYNGEERAKGNILERFSAQQFPDLHSELNLSSLELGDSALYFCASSGSMGAIGNTIYFGEGSWLTVV.

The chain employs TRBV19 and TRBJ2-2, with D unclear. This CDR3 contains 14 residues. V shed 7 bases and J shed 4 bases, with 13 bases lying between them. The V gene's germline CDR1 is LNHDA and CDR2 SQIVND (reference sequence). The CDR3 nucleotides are TGTGCCAGTATAGCCGGGCGGAGCACCGGGGAGCTGTTTTTT. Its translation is CASIAGRSTGELFF.

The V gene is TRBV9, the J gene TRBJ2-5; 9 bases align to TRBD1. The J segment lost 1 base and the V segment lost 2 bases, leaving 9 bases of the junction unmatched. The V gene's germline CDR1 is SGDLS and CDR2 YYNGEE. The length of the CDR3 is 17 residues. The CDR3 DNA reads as TGTGCCAGCAGCGTGAGTTCCGGGACAGGGTCCCAAGAGACCCAGTACTTC. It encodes CASSVSSGTGSQETQYF.

The CDR3 sequence: CASSPLGRTNTGELFF. The CDR3 bases are TGTGCCAGCTCACCGCTGGGCAGGACGAACACCGGGGAGCTGTTTTTT. The V call is TRBV18, the J call TRBJ2-2; D is uncertain. The CDR3 has 16 residues. Germline V lookup: CDR1 KGHSH, CDR2 LQKENI. Between the trimmed V and J ends, which lost 3 bases and 0 bases, there was a span of 11 bases.

As DNA, the CDR3 is TGTGCCAGCAGTCTGGAGGGGGTAGCGGCCTCCTACAATGAGCAGTTCTTC. As protein: CASSLEGVAASYNEQFF. The chain links TRBV27 to TRBJ2-1; D might be TRBD1 or TRBD2, each matching 6 bases. This CDR3 contains 17 residues. Germline-derived CDR1 and CDR2 are MNHEY and SMNVEV (reference sequence). V lost 5 bases to trimming and J lost 0 bases, with 17 bases between them.

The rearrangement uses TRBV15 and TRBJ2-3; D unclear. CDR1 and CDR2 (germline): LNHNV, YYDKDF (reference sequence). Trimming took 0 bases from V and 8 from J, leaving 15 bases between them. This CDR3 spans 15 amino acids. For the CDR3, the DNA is TGTGCCACCAGCAGAGATTTAGGAGCCCTAGGTACGCAGTATTTT. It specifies CATSRDLGALGTQYF.

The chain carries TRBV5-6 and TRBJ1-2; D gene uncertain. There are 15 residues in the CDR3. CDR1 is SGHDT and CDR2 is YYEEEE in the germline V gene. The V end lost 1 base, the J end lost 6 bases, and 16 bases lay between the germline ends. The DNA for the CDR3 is TGTGCCAGCAGCTTGTTGTCAGAGTTTCCGCATGGCTACACCTTC. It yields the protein CASSLLSEFPHGYTF.

The DNA for the CDR3 is TGTGCCACCAGCAGGATGGACGGACTAGCCAAAAACATTCAGTACTTC. Amino acid sequence: CATSRMDGLAKNIQYF. The chain uses TRBV15 and TRBJ2-4; D may be TRBD2 (5 bases). V lost 3 bases and J lost 0, with 12 bases in between. CDR1 is LNHNV and CDR2 is YYDKDF in the germline V gene (reference sequence). The CDR3 length is 16 residues.

The CDR3 spells CASSLTSAENTEAFF. The CDR3 bases are TGTGCCAGCAGCTTAACGTCGGCAGAAAACACTGAAGCTTTCTTT. V usage is TRBV7-3 and J usage is TRBJ1-1; D gene unclear. The CDR3 is 15 residues long. V was pared by 0 bases and J by 2 bases, with 10 bases between. The V gene's germline CDR1 is SGHTA and CDR2 FQGTGA.

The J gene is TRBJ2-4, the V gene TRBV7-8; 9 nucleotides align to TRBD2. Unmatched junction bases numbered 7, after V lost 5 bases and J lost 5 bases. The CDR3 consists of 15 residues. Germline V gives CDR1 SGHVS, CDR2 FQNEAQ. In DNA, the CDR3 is TGTGCCAGCAGCGGAGGACTAGCGCTGCAAAACATTCAGTACTTC. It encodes CASSGGLALQNIQYF. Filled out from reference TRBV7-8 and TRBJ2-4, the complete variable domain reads GAGVSQSPRYKVAKRGQDVALRCDPISGHVSLFWYQQALGQGPEFLTYFQNEAQLDKSGLPSDRFFAERPEGSVSTLKIQRTQQEDSAVYLCASSGGLALQNIQYFGAGTRLSVL.

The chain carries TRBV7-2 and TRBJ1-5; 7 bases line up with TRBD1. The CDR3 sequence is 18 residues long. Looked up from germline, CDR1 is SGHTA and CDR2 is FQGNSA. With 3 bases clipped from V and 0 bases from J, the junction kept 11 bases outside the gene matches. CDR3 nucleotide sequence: TGTGCCAGCAGCTTGGGCCAGGGGGATAGGGATAGCAATCAGCCCCAGCATTTT. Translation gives CASSLGQGDRDSNQPQHF.

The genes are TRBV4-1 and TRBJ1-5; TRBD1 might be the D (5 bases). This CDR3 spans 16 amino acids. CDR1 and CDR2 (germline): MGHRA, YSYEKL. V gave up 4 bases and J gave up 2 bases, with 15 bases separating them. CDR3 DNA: TGCGCCAGCAGCCCCCCGCCAGGGAGCGGCAATCAGCCCCAGCATTTT. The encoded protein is CASSPPPGSGNQPQHF.

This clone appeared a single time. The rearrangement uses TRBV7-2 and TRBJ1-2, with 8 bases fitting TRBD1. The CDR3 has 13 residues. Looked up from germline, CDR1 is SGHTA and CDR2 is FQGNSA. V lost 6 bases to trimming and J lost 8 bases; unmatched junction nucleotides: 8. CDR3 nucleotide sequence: TGTGCCAGCAGTCCGACAGGGGCGGGGGGCTACACCTTC. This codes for CASSPTGAGGYTF.

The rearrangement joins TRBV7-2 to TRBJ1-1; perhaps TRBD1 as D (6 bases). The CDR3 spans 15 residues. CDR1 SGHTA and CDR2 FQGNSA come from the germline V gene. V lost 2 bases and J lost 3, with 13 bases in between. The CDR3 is CASSLTGPPYTEAFF. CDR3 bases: TGTGCCAGCAGCTTAACAGGGCCCCCTTACACTGAAGCTTTCTTT. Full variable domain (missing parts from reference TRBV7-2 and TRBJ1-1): GAGVSQSPSNKVTEKGKDVELRCDPISGHTALYWYRQSLGQGLEFLIYFQGNSAPDKSGLPSDRFSAERTGGSVSTLTIQRTQQEDSAVYLCASSLTGPPYTEAFFGQGTRLTVV.

CDR3 coding DNA: TGCAGTGCTCACCGACAGTTCGAGCAGTACTTC. Translated: CSAHRQFEQYF. The chain recombines TRBV20-1 with TRBJ2-7; maybe TRBD1 (5 bases). CDR1 is DFQATT and CDR2 is SNEGSKA in the germline V gene (reference sequence). CDR3 length equals 11 residues. V dropped 5 bases and J dropped 6 bases, with 11 bases sitting between them.

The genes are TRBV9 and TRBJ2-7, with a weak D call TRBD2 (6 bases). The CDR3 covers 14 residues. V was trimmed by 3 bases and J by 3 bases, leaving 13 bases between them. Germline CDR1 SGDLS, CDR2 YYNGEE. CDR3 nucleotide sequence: TGTGCCAGCAGCGCGACCGGGAGCAACTACGAGCAGTACTTC. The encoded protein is CASSATGSNYEQYF.

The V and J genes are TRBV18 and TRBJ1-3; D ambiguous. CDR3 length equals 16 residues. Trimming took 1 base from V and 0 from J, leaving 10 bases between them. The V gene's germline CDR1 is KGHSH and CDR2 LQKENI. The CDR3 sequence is CASSPQAPSSGNTIYF. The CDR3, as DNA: TGTGCCAGCTCACCACAAGCGCCTAGCTCTGGAAACACCATATATTTT.

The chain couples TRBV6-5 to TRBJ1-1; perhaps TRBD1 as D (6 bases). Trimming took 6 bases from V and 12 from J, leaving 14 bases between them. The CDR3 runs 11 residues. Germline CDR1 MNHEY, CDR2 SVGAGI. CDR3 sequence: CASRTGTIPFF. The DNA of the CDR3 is TGTGCCAGCAGGACCGGGACAATTCCTTTCTTT.

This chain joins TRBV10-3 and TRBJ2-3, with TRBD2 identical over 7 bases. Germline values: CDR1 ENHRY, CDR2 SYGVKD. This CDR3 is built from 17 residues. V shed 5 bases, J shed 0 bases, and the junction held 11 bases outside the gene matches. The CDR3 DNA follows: TGTGCCATCAGTCAGGGTCGGGCTAGCGGTAGCACAGATACGCAGTATTTT. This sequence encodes CAISQGRASGSTDTQYF.

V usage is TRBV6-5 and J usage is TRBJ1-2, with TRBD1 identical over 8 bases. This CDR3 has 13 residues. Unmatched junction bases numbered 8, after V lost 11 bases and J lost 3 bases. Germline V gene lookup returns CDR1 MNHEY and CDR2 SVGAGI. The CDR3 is CAGTQDRDYGYTF. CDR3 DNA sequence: TGTGCCGGCACCCAGGACAGGGACTATGGCTACACCTTC.

The CDR3 here is CASRTGGTGSPLHF. The CDR3 bases are TGTGCCAGCAGGACAGGGGGCACAGGATCACCCCTCCACTTT. The rearrangement links TRBV28 to TRBJ1-6; TRBD1 agrees at 10 bases. V shed 6 bases and J 10 bases; nucleotides not matched to a gene: 6. Looked up from germline, CDR1 is MDHEN and CDR2 is SYDVKM. CDR3 length: 14 residues.

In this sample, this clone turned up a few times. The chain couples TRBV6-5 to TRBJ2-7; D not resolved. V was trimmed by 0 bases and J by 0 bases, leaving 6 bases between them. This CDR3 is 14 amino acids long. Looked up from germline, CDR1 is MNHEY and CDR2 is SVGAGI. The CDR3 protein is CASSYSAASYEQYF. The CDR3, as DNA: TGTGCCAGCAGTTACTCCGCGGCCTCCTACGAGCAGTACTTC.

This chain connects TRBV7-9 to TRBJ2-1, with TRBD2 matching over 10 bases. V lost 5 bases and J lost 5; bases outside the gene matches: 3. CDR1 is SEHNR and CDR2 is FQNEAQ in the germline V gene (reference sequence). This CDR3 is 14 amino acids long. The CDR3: CASSLSGGNNEQFF. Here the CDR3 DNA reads TGTGCCAGCAGCCTTAGCGGGGGGAACAATGAGCAGTTCTTC. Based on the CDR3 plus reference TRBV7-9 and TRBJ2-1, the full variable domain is DTGVSQNPRHKITKRGQNVTFRCDPISEHNRLYWYRQTLGQGPEFLTYFQNEAQLEKSRLLSDRFSAERPKGSFSTLEIQRTEQGDSAMYLCASSLSGGNNEQFFGPGTRLTVL.

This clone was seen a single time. Here the CDR3 DNA reads TGTGCCAGCAGCTTAGGACTAGCGGGAGGCGAAGATACGCAGTATTTT. Its translation: CASSLGLAGGEDTQYF. The chain couples TRBV7-9 to TRBJ2-3; 13 bases map to TRBD2. This CDR3 is 16 amino acids long. Unmatched junction bases numbered 3, after V lost 1 base and J lost 5 bases. CDR1 is SEHNR, CDR2 FQNEAQ, per germline (reference sequence).